This TCR beta chain is from a study of brain T cells in children with intractable seizures. Sample time point: blood from clinic visit 5 months post-surgery; TSC patient then seizure free. Sequencing was limited to surgery cases with top T cell transcript signatures in brain tissue. Assay used: immunoSEQ multiplex PCR; TCRdb lists only in-frame clones, some missing. The sample contains about 350,000 clones, 85% to 95% of which appear only once. This CDR3 is built from 15 residues. V lost 0 bases to trimming and J lost 2 bases, with 12 bases between them. In germline, CDR1 is GTSNPN, CDR2 SVGIG (reference sequence).

Sequenced here: peripheral blood, sampled 4 to 5 months after surgery. The chain links TRBV30 to TRBJ2-3; possibly TRBD1 or TRBD2 for D (5 bases each). The clonotype comes from a boy less than two years old with tuberous sclerosis and intractable seizures. The CDR3 spells CAWSVRRGLTDTQYF. The DNA for the CDR3 is TGTGCCTGGAGTGTACGACGGGGCCTCACAGATACGCAGTATTTT.